The next 18 T cell receptor beta chains were all read from a single sample in a study of T cells in Graves' hyperthyroidism and ophthalmopathy. Amplification of TCR beta CDR3 regions was performed using RNA transcripts as template. With the HTBI primer set, the TCR CDR3 went through a first round of RT-PCR. TCRdb fed the multiplex PCR reads into MiXCR, producing one record per CDR3 protein. The profile shows some 600,000 distinct CDR3 sequences, roughly 14% of them singletons. Sequencing was done on a sample of blood. These receptors were obtained from a woman aged 30 to 39 with Graves' hyperthyroidism that later progressed to Graves' ophthalmopathy.

The rearrangement uses TRBV19 and TRBJ1-4; 12 bases map to TRBD1. The germline CDR1 and CDR2 sequences are LNHDA and SQIVND (reference sequence). V lost 4 bases, J lost 8 bases, and 5 bases stayed unmatched. The CDR3 consists of 15 residues. CDR3 sequence (DNA): TGTGCCAGTAGTAATACCGGGACAGGGGGCGAAAAACTGTTTTTT. Protein product: CASSNTGTGGEKLFF.

Here the CDR3 reads CASSASGQGNTEAFF. The CDR3 DNA follows: TGTGCCAGCAGCGCATCGGGACAGGGGAACACTGAAGCTTTCTTT. The chain links TRBV7-2 to TRBJ1-1; 9 positions match TRBD1. The CDR3 is made up of 15 amino acids. Germline CDR1 SGHTA, CDR2 FQGNSA. V lost 5 bases, J lost 1 base, and 5 bases stayed unmatched. Full variable domain (rest looked up from reference TRBV7-2 and TRBJ1-1): GAGVSQSPSNKVTEKGKDVELRCDPISGHTALYWYRQSLGQGLEFLIYFQGNSAPDKSGLPSDRFSAERTGGSVSTLTIQRTQQEDSAVYLCASSASGQGNTEAFFGQGTRLTVV.

This clonotype has ten or more counts. The CDR3 spells CASSQTGQEEETQYF. The CDR3 DNA reads as TGTGCCAGCAGCCAGACGGGACAGGAGGAAGAGACCCAGTACTTC. The V gene is TRBV6-5, the J gene TRBJ2-5; 8 nucleotides match TRBD1. Germline CDR1 is MNHEY and CDR2 is SVGAGI. This CDR3 is 15 amino acids long. V lost 6 bases and J lost 3; bases outside the gene matches: 9.

This clonotype was seen repeatedly, ten times or more. This rearrangement joins TRBV30 to TRBJ2-1; TRBD1 aligns across 9 bases. The CDR3 covers 13 residues. Germline loops: CDR1 GTSNPN, CDR2 SVGIG (reference sequence). Losses at the gene ends were 3 bases for V and 6 bases for J; bases not matched to a gene: 3. CDR3 loop: CAWRSTGGNEQFF. For the CDR3, the DNA is TGTGCCTGGAGATCGACAGGGGGCAATGAGCAGTTCTTC. Together with reference TRBV30 and TRBJ2-1, the CDR3 gives the full variable domain: SQTIHQWPATLVQPVGSPLSLECTVEGTSNPNLYWYRQAAGRGLQLLFYSVGIGQISSEVPQNLSASRPQDRQFILSSKKLLLSDSGFYLCAWRSTGGNEQFFGPGTRLTVL.

This clonotype was found many times. The CDR3, as DNA: TGTGCCAGCAGCTCCGCGTCTGACAGGTCGGGGCAAGAGACCCAGTACTTC. The encoded protein is CASSSASDRSGQETQYF. J is TRBJ2-5 and V is TRBV11-2; D perhaps matches TRBD1 (6 bases). Trimming cost V 4 bases and J 2 bases, with 20 bases left between them. Germline loops: CDR1 SGHAT, CDR2 FQNNGV. The CDR3 is 17 residues long. Looking up the rest from reference TRBV11-2 and TRBJ2-5 gives the full variable domain: EAGVAQSPRYKIIEKRQSVAFWCNPISGHATLYWYQQILGQGPKLLIQFQNNGVVDDSQLPKDRFSAERLKGVDSTLKIQPAKLEDSAVYLCASSSASDRSGQETQYFGPGTRLLVL.

This clonotype was picked up many times. The J gene is TRBJ2-5, the V gene TRBV24-1; D perhaps matches TRBD2 (5 bases). The CDR3 is 14 residues long. V lost 0 bases and J lost 5, with 9 bases in between. CDR1 and CDR2 (germline): KGHDR, SFDVKD. The CDR3 DNA follows: TGTGCCACCAGTGATTTGAGGACGGGGGAGACCCAGTACTTC. This encodes CATSDLRTGETQYF.

The V gene is TRBV28, the J gene TRBJ1-6; D is unclear. Germline V CDR1 and CDR2: MDHEN, SYDVKM. The CDR3 is made up of 10 amino acids. V was cut by 8 bases and J by 13 bases, with 9 bases left in between. As DNA, the CDR3 is TGTGCCAGCGGTTGGTGGCCCCTCCACTTT. Translation: CASGWWPLHF. Complete variable domain (other parts from reference TRBV28 and TRBJ1-6): DVKVTQSSRYLVKRTGEKVFLECVQDMDHENMFWYRQDPGLGLRLIYFSYDVKMKEKGDIPEGYSVSREKKERFSLILESASTNQTSMYLCASGWWPLHFGNGTRLTVT.

This clonotype turned up a few times. The junction differs from germline at one of its ends, possibly a read error. Here the CDR3 reads CASSDRGWGGKLFF. The CDR3 DNA sequence: TGTGCCAGCAGCGACAGGGGCTGGGGCGGGAAGCTGTTTTTT. The chain joins TRBV7-3 to TRBJ2-2; TRBD1 matches 8 bases. There are 14 residues in the CDR3. Germline V CDR1 and CDR2: SGHTA, FQGTGA.

At least ten counts were recorded for this clonotype. The V call is TRBV27, the J call TRBJ1-2; D not certain. V lost 4 bases, J lost 5 bases, and 11 bases lay in between. This CDR3 is built from 13 residues. Germline loops: CDR1 MNHEY, CDR2 SMNVEV (reference sequence). DNA for the CDR3: TGTGCCAGCAGTTCTCAGAGGTTTTATGGCTACACCTTC. Translating it yields CASSSQRFYGYTF.

This clonotype was seen many times. This chain links TRBV7-9 with TRBJ2-1; 9 bases are shared with TRBD2. This CDR3 is built from 17 residues. Germline CDR1 is SEHNR and CDR2 is FQNEAQ (reference sequence). V lost 1 base, J lost 5 bases, and 9 bases stayed unmatched. In DNA form, the CDR3 reads TGTGCCAGCAGCTTAGGTGCCGGCGGGAGGGGCCACAATGAGCAGTTCTTC. Translating gives CASSLGAGGRGHNEQFF. Combining the CDR3 with reference TRBV7-9 and TRBJ2-1 gives the whole variable domain DTGVSQNPRHKITKRGQNVTFRCDPISEHNRLYWYRQTLGQGPEFLTYFQNEAQLEKSRLLSDRFSAERPKGSFSTLEIQRTEQGDSAMYLCASSLGAGGRGHNEQFFGPGTRLTVL.

The V and J genes are TRBV4-1 and TRBJ2-3, with 7 bases identical to TRBD2. CDR3 length: 14 residues. The germline CDR1 and CDR2 sequences are MGHRA and YSYEKL. The J segment lost 5 bases and the V segment lost 4 bases, leaving 6 bases of the junction unmatched. Here the CDR3 reads CASSRLRGVDTQYF. CDR3 DNA sequence: TGCGCCAGCAGCCGACTTCGGGGGGTAGATACGCAGTATTTT.

This clonotype was detected a few times. CDR3 sequence reads: CAWSVGGGNEQYF. CDR3 in DNA: TGTGCCTGGAGTGTAGGAGGGGGTAACGAGCAGTACTTC. This chain joins TRBV30 and TRBJ2-7, with D perhaps assigned TRBD1 or TRBD2 (6 bases each). CDR3 size: 13 residues. Germline V CDR1 and CDR2: GTSNPN, SVGIG (reference sequence). The V end lost 0 bases, the J end lost 5 bases, and 11 bases lay between the germline ends.

This clonotype showed up many times. DNA for the CDR3: TGTGCCAGCAGCTTAGCGAGTGGCGGCAGTGGCTACACCTTC. Its translation: CASSLASGGSGYTF. The chain combines TRBV7-8 with TRBJ1-2; the D is unclear. Germline CDR1 SGHVS, CDR2 FQNEAQ. The length of the CDR3 is 14 residues. The V and J ends lost 0 bases and 7 bases respectively, with 12 bases between them.

The rearrangement links TRBV19 to TRBJ2-2; D uncertain. The V gene's germline CDR1 is LNHDA and CDR2 SQIVND (reference sequence). The CDR3 runs to 13 residues. V was trimmed by 3 bases and J by 2 bases, leaving 4 bases between them. The CDR3 spells CASSILNTGELFF. CDR3 nucleotides: TGTGCCAGTAGTATTCTAAACACCGGGGAGCTGTTTTTT.

The V gene is TRBV7-2, the J gene TRBJ2-3; 9 positions agree with TRBD2. The CDR3 covers 17 residues. Germline V gene lookup returns CDR1 SGHTA and CDR2 FQGNSA. V shed 5 bases, J shed 5 bases, and the junction held 14 bases outside the gene matches. In DNA, the CDR3 is TGTGCCAGCAGCGCCGGGACTAGCAGGCCCGCGGTAGATACGCAGTATTTT. It translates to CASSAGTSRPAVDTQYF.

This clonotype occurred many times. V gene TRBV12-3 or TRBV12-4 combines with J gene TRBJ1-5, with D possibly being TRBD1 (6 bases). V lost 6 bases, J lost 3 bases, and 12 bases lay in between. The CDR3 is 14 residues long. This chain's CDR3 is CASSETGPNQPQHF. CDR3 nucleotides: TGTGCCAGCAGCGAAACAGGGCCCAATCAGCCCCAGCATTTT.

Only a few counts were recorded for this clonotype. The genes are TRBV5-6 and TRBJ2-5; D tentatively reads TRBD1 or TRBD2 (5 bases each). Trimming removed 5 bases from V and 1 base from J, with 12 bases in between. The CDR3 is 14 residues long. Germline lookup yields CDR1 SGHDT and CDR2 YYEEEE. The CDR3 sequence: CASRGRGPQETQYF. The CDR3 region has the DNA TGTGCCAGCAGGGGACGAGGGCCCCAAGAGACCCAGTACTTC.

This clonotype has ten or more counts. This rearrangement joins TRBV9 to TRBJ2-3; 10 bases are a match to TRBD1. The V gene end was trimmed by 5 bases and the J gene end by 3 bases; junction bases not matched to a gene: 9. Germline V lookup: CDR1 SGDLS, CDR2 YYNGEE. This CDR3 contains 16 residues. DNA of the CDR3: TGTGCCAGCAGGGAATTAACGGGACAGGGGACAGATACGCAGTATTTT. Its protein product is CASRELTGQGTDTQYF.